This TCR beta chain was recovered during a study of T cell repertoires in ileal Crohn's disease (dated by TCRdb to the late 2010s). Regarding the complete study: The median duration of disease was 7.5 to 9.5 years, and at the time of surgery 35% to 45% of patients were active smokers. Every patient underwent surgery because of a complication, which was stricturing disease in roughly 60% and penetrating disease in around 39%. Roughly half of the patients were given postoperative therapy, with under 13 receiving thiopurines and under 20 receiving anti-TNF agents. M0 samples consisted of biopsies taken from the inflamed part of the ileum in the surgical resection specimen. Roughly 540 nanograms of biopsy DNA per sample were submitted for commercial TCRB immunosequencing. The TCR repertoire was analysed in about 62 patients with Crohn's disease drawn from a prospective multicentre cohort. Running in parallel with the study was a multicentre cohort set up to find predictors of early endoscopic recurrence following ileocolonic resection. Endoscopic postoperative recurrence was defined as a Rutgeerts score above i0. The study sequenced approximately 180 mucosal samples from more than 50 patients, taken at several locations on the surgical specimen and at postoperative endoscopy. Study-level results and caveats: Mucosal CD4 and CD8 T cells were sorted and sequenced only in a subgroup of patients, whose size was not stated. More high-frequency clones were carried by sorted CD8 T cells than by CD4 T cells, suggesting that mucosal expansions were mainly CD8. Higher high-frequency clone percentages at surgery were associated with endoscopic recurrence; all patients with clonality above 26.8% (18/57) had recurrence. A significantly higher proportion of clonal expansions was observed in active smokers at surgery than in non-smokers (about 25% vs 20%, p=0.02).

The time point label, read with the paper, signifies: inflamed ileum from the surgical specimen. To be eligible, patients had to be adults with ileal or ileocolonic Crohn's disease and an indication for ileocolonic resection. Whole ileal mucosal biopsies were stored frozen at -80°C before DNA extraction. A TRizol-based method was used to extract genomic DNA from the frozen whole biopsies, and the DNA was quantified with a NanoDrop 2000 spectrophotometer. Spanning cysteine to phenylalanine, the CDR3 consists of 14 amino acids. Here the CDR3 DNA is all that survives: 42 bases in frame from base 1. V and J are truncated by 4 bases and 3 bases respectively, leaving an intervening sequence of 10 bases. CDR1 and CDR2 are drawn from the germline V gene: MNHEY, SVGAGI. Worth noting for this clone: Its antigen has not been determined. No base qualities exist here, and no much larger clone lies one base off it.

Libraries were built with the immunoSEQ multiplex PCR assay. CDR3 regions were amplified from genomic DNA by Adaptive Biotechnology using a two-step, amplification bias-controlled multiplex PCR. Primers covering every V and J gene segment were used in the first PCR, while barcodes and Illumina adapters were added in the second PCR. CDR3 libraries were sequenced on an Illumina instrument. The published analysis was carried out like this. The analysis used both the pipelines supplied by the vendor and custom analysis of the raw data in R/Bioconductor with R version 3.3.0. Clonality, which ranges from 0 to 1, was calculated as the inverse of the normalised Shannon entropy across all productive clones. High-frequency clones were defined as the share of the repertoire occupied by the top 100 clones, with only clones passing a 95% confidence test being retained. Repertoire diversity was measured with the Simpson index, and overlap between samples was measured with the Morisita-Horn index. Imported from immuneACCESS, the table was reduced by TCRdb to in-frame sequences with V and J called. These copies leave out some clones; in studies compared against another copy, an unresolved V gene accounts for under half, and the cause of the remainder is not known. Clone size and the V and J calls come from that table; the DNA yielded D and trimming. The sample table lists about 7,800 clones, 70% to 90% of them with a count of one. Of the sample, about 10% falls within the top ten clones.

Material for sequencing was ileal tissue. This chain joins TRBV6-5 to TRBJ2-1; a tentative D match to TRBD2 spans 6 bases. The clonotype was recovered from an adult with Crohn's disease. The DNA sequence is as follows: TGTGCCAGCAGTTCGGGACTGATCTACAATGAGCAGTTCTTC. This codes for CASSSGLIYNEQFF.